This is a list of T cell receptor beta chains from one sample in a study of T cell responses to AZD1222 COVID-19 vaccine. Assay: immunoSEQ multiplex PCR; the TCRdb copy retains only in-frame clones and omits some. This table holds over 110,000 clones, 85% to 95% found once. Sequenced material: peripheral blood, taken on day 0 of AZD1222 vaccination. Receptor source: an adult in good health. Both conserved end residues are part of each CDR3. A D gene is named only where the DNA matches it firmly. Where a row states a size, it is once, few, many or the class of an expanded clone; other rows omit it.

abundance: -; d_gene: -; v_gene: TRBV6-5; j_gene: TRBJ1-2; CDR3aa: CASSYRGLRGYTF; CDR3nt: TGTGCCAGCAGTTACAGGGGGTTGCGTGGCTACACCTTC
abundance: once; d_gene: -; v_gene: TRBV27; j_gene: TRBJ2-7; CDR3aa: CASSPIGASVEQYF; CDR3nt: TGTGCCAGCAGTCCTATTGGGGCTTCCGTGGAGCAGTACTTC
abundance: few; d_gene: -; v_gene: TRBV11-3; j_gene: TRBJ1-3; CDR3aa: CASSLRLSSGNTIYF; CDR3nt: TGTGCCAGCAGCTTAAGGCTGAGCTCTGGAAACACCATATATTTT
abundance: -; d_gene: TRBD2; v_gene: TRBV30; j_gene: TRBJ2-7; CDR3aa: CAWSGGLAGLSYEQYF; CDR3nt: TGTGCCTGGAGTGGGGGACTAGCGGGTCTCTCCTACGAGCAGTACTTC
abundance: -; d_gene: TRBD1; v_gene: TRBV2; j_gene: TRBJ2-7; CDR3aa: CASSGSGTDKPYEQYF; CDR3nt: TGTGCCAGCAGTGGATCCGGGACAGACAAACCCTACGAGCAGTACTTC
abundance: once; d_gene: -; v_gene: TRBV2; j_gene: TRBJ2-3; CDR3aa: CASSERVRPVTDTQYF; CDR3nt: TGTGCCAGCAGTGAAAGGGTGAGGCCCGTCACAGATACGCAGTATTTT
abundance: once; d_gene: TRBD1; v_gene: TRBV7-9; j_gene: TRBJ2-1; CDR3aa: CASSSSTAGGPEQFF; CDR3nt: TGTGCCAGCAGCTCTTCTACTGCAGGGGGCCCGGAGCAGTTCTTC
abundance: few; d_gene: -; v_gene: TRBV24-1; j_gene: TRBJ1-1; CDR3aa: CATSDHRSEAFF; CDR3nt: TGTGCCACCAGTGATCACAGGTCTGAAGCTTTCTTT
abundance: -; d_gene: -; v_gene: TRBV10-3; j_gene: TRBJ2-7; CDR3aa: CAISELIDGPELTYEQYF; CDR3nt: TGTGCCATCAGTGAGTTAATCGACGGACCCGAACTAACCTACGAGCAGTACTTC
abundance: -; d_gene: -; v_gene: TRBV7-3; j_gene: TRBJ1-2; CDR3aa: CASSPAGTDGYTF; CDR3nt: TGTGCCAGCAGCCCCGCGGGGACGGATGGCTACACCTTC
abundance: -; d_gene: -; v_gene: TRBV7-3; j_gene: TRBJ1-6; CDR3aa: CASSNEPNSPLHF; CDR3nt: TGTGCCAGCAGTAACGAGCCAAATTCACCCCTCCACTTT
abundance: -; d_gene: TRBD2; v_gene: TRBV6-1; j_gene: TRBJ2-3; CDR3aa: CASSDVGRNTDTQYF; CDR3nt: TGTGCCAGCAGTGATGTCGGGAGGAACACAGATACGCAGTATTTT
abundance: -; d_gene: -; v_gene: TRBV7-8; j_gene: TRBJ1-2; CDR3aa: CASSRGVTEGYTF; CDR3nt: TGTGCCAGCAGCCGAGGGGTTACGGAGGGCTACACCTTC
abundance: -; d_gene: -; v_gene: TRBV10-2; j_gene: TRBJ2-2; CDR3aa: CASSESYLVLSSNTGELFF; CDR3nt: TGCGCCAGCAGTGAGTCGTATCTCGTTCTCAGTTCGAACACCGGGGAGCTGTTTTTT
abundance: -; d_gene: -; v_gene: TRBV28; j_gene: TRBJ1-1; CDR3aa: CASKGRRLMNTEAFF; CDR3nt: TGTGCCAGCAAGGGGAGACGGCTCATGAACACTGAAGCTTTCTTT
abundance: -; d_gene: TRBD2; v_gene: TRBV7-9; j_gene: TRBJ2-1; CDR3aa: CASNLPSGGINEQFF; CDR3nt: TGTGCCAGCAACCTTCCTAGCGGGGGGATCAATGAGCAGTTCTTC
abundance: few; d_gene: TRBD2; v_gene: TRBV18; j_gene: TRBJ2-3; CDR3aa: CASSPLAGAVDTQYF; CDR3nt: TGTGCCAGCTCACCTCTAGCGGGAGCTGTAGATACGCAGTATTTT
abundance: -; d_gene: -; v_gene: TRBV4-3; j_gene: TRBJ1-5; CDR3aa: CASSAGFSNQPQHF; CDR3nt: TGCGCCAGCAGCGCAGGGTTCAGCAATCAGCCCCAGCATTTT
abundance: -; d_gene: TRBD1; v_gene: TRBV2; j_gene: TRBJ2-5; CDR3aa: CASSPTGQETQYF; CDR3nt: TGTGCCAGCAGCCCGACAGGGCAAGAGACCCAGTACTTC
abundance: once; d_gene: -; v_gene: TRBV10-3; j_gene: TRBJ2-7; CDR3aa: CAIKGGYEQYF; CDR3nt: TGTGCCATCAAGGGGGGGTACGAGCAGTACTTC
abundance: once; d_gene: TRBD2; v_gene: TRBV7-7; j_gene: TRBJ2-5; CDR3aa: CASSFTPGLAGGGTQYF; CDR3nt: TGTGCCAGCAGCTTTACACCGGGACTAGCGGGCGGGGGGACCCAGTACTTC
abundance: -; d_gene: -; v_gene: TRBV5-1; j_gene: TRBJ2-2; CDR3aa: CAIRGELFF; CDR3nt: TGCGCCATCCGAGGGGAGCTGTTTTTT
abundance: -; d_gene: TRBD1; v_gene: TRBV27; j_gene: TRBJ1-2; CDR3aa: CASRRTGGVWDGYTF; CDR3nt: TGTGCCAGCAGACGGACAGGGGGCGTATGGGATGGCTACACCTTC
abundance: once; d_gene: -; v_gene: TRBV4-3; j_gene: TRBJ1-1; CDR3aa: CASSQHYVNTEAFF; CDR3nt: TGCGCCAGCAGCCAACATTATGTGAACACTGAAGCTTTCTTT
abundance: -; d_gene: TRBD1; v_gene: TRBV2; j_gene: TRBJ1-2; CDR3aa: CASSAPTGQGYTF; CDR3nt: TGTGCCAGCAGTGCCCCGACAGGGCAGGGCTACACCTTC
abundance: few; d_gene: TRBD2; v_gene: TRBV6-6; j_gene: TRBJ2-2; CDR3aa: CASSYRLAGNTGELFF; CDR3nt: TGTGCCAGCAGTTACCGACTAGCGGGGAACACCGGGGAGCTGTTTTTT
abundance: -; d_gene: TRBD1; v_gene: TRBV5-4; j_gene: TRBJ2-7; CDR3aa: CASSPWDRSYEQYF; CDR3nt: TGTGCCAGCAGCCCGTGGGACAGATCCTACGAGCAGTACTTC
abundance: -; d_gene: TRBD2; v_gene: TRBV5-1; j_gene: TRBJ2-7; CDR3aa: CASSLYVAGGPPSEQYF; CDR3nt: TGCGCCAGCAGCTTGTATGTCGCGGGAGGCCCGCCTAGCGAGCAGTACTTC
abundance: -; d_gene: -; v_gene: TRBV6-2/TRBV6-3; j_gene: TRBJ2-3; CDR3aa: CASSYSPLTDTQYF; CDR3nt: TGTGCCAGCAGTTATAGTCCACTCACAGATACGCAGTATTTT
abundance: once; d_gene: -; v_gene: TRBV6-5; j_gene: TRBJ2-1; CDR3aa: CASNLGHPTYNEQFF; CDR3nt: TGTGCCAGCAATCTTGGACATCCGACATACAATGAGCAGTTCTTC
abundance: -; d_gene: TRBD2; v_gene: TRBV11-2; j_gene: TRBJ2-7; CDR3aa: CASSLEPSGGAGYPGYEQYF; CDR3nt: TGTGCCAGCAGCTTAGAGCCTAGCGGGGGGGCCGGTTATCCCGGCTACGAGCAGTACTTC